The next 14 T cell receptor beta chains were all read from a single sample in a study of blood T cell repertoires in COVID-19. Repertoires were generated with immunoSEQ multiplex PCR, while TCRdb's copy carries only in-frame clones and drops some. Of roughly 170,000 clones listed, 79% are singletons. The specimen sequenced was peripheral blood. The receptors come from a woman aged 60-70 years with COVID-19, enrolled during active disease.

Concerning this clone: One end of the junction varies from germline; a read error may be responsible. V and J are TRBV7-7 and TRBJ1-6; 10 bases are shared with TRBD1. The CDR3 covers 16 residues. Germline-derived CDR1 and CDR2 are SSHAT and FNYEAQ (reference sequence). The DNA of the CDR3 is TGTGCTAGCAGCTTACCGGACAGGGGGAATAATTCACCCCTCCACTTT. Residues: CASSLPDRGNNSPLHF.

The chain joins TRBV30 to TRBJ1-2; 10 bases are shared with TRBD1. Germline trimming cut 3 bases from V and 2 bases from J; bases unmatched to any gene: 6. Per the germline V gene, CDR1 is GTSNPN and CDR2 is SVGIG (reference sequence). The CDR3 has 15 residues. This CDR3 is CAWRETGGRNYGYTF. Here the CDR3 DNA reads TGTGCCTGGAGGGAGACAGGGGGCCGAAACTATGGCTACACCTTC.

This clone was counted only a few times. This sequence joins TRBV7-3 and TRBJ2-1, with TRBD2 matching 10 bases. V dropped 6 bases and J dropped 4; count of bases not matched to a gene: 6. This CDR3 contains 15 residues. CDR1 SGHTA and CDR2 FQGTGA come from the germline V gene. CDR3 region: CASSSGTSVYNEQFF. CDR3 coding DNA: TGTGCCAGCAGTTCCGGGACTAGCGTGTACAATGAGCAGTTCTTC.

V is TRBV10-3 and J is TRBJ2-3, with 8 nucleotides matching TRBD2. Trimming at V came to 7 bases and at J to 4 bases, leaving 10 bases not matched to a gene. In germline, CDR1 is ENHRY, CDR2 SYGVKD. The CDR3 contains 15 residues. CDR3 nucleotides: TGTGCCATCAAGACGGGAGGGCCAGATGCAGATACGCAGTATTTT. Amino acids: CAIKTGGPDADTQYF.

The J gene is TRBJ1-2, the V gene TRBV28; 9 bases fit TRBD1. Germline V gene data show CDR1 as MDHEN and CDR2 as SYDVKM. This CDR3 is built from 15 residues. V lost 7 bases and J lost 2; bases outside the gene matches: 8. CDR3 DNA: TGTGCCAGCACCCTCCAGGGACAGGGCAACTATGGCTACACCTTC. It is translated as CASTLQGQGNYGYTF.

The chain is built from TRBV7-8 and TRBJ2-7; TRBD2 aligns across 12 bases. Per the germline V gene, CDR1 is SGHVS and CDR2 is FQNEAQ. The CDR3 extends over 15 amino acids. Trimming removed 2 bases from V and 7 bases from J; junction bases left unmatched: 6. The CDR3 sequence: CASSLSGTSGLEQYV. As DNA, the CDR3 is TGTGCCAGCAGCTTATCCGGGACTAGCGGGCTAGAGCAGTACGTC.

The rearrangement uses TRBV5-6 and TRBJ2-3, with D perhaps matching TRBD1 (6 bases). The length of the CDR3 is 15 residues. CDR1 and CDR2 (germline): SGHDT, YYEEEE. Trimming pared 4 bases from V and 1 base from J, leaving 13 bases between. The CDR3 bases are TGTGCCAGCAGCCCCGACAGGAGCGGCACAGATACGCAGTATTTT. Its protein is CASSPDRSGTDTQYF.

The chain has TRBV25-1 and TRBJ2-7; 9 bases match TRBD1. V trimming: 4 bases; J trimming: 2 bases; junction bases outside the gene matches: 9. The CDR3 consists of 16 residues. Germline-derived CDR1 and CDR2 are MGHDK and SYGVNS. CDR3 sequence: CASSGGTGIGPYEQYV. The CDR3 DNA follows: TGTGCCAGCAGTGGGGGGACAGGGATCGGACCCTACGAGCAGTACGTC.

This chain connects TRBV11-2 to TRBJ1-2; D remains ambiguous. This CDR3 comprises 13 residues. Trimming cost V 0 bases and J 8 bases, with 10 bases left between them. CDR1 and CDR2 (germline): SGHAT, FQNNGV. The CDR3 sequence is CASSLERWAGYTF. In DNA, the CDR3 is TGTGCCAGCAGCTTAGAAAGGTGGGCCGGCTACACCTTC.

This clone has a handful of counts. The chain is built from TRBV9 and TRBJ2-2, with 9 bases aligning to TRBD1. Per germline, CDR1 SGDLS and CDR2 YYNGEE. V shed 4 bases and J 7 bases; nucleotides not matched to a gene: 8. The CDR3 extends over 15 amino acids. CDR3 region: CASSLKQGAGGELFF. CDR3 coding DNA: TGTGCCAGCAGCCTCAAACAGGGGGCTGGCGGGGAGCTGTTTTTT.

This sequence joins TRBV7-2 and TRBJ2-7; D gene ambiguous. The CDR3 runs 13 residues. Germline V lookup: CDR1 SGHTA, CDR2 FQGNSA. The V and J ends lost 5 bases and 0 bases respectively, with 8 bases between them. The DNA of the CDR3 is TGTGCCAGCAGCCTTATCCCCTCCTACGAGCAGTACTTC. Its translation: CASSLIPSYEQYF.

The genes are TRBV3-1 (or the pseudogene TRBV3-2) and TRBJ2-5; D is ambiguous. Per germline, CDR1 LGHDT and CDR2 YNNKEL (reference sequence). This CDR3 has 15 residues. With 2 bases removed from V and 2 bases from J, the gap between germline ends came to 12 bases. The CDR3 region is CASSQQVLSQETQYF. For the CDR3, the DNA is TGTGCCAGCAGCCAACAGGTTCTTAGTCAAGAGACCCAGTACTTC.

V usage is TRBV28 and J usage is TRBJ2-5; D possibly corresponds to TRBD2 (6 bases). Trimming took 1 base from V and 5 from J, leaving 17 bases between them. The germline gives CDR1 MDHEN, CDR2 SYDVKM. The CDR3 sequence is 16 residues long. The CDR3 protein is CASSLSASSAGETQYF. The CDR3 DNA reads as TGTGCCAGCAGTTTATCGGCGAGTAGCGCGGGGGAGACCCAGTACTTC.

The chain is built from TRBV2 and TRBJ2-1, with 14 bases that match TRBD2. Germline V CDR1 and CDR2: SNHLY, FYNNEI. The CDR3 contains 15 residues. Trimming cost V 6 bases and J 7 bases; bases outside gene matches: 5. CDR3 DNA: TGTGCCAGCAGCCCTCGACTAGCGGGAGGGAATGAGCAGTTCTTC. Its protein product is CASSPRLAGGNEQFF.